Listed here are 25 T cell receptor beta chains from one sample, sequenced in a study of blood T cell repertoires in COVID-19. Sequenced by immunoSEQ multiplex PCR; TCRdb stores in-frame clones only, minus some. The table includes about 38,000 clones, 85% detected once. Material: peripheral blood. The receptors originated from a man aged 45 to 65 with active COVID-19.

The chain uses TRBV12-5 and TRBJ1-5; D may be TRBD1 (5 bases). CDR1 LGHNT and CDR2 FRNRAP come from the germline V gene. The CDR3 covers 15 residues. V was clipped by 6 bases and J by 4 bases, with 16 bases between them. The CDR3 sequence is CASGWGGSQNQPQHF. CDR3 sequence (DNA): TGTGCTAGTGGCTGGGGGGGTTCCCAAAATCAGCCCCAGCATTTT.

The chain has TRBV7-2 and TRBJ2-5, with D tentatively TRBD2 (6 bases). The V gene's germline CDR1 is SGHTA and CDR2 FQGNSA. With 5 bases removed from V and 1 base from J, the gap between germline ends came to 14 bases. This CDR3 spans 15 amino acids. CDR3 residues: CASSPTRDSQETQYF. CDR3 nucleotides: TGTGCCAGCAGCCCTACCCGGGACTCCCAAGAGACCCAGTACTTC.

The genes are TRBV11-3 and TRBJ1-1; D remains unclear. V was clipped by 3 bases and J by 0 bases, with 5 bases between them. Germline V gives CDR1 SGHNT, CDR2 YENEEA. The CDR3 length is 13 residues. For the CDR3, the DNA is TGTGCCAGCAGCTTCGCGGTGAACACTGAAGCTTTCTTT. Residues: CASSFAVNTEAFF.

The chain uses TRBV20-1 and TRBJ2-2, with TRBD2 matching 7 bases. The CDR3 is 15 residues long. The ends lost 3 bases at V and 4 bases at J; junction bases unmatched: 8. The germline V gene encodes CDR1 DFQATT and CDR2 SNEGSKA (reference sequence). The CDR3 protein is CSASRLAVGTGELFF. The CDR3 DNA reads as TGCAGTGCTAGTAGGCTAGCGGTTGGCACCGGGGAGCTGTTTTTT.

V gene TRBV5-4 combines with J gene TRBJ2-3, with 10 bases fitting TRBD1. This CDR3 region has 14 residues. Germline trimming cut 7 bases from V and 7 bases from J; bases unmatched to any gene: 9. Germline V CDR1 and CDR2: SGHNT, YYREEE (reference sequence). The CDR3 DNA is TGTGCCAGCCACCGGGACAGGGGTCCCTATACGCAGTATTTT. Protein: CASHRDRGPYTQYF.

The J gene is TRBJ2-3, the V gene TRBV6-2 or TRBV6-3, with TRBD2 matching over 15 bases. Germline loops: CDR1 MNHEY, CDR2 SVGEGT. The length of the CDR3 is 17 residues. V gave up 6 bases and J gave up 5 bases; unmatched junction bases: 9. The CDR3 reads CASSTGLAGGNQDTQYF. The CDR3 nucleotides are TGTGCCAGCAGCACAGGACTAGCGGGGGGGAATCAAGATACGCAGTATTTT.

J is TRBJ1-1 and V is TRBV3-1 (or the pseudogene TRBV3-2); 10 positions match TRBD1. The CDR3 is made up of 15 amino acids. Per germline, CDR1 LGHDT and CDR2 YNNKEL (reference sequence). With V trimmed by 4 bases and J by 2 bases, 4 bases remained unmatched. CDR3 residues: CASSRDRGGNTEAFF. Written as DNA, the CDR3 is TGTGCCAGCAGCCGGGACAGGGGTGGTAACACTGAAGCTTTCTTT.

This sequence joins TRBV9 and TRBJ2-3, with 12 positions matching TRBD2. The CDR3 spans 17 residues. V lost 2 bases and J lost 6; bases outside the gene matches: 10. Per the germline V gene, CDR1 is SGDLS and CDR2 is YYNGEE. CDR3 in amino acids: CASSVGLAGPFKDTQYF. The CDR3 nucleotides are TGTGCCAGCAGCGTTGGACTAGCGGGGCCATTCAAGGATACGCAGTATTTT. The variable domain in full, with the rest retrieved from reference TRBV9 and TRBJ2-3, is DSGVTQTPKHLITATGQRVTLRCSPRSGDLSVYWYQQSLDQGLQFLIQYYNGEERAKGNILERFSAQQFPDLHSELNLSSLELGDSALYFCASSVGLAGPFKDTQYFGPGTRLTVL.

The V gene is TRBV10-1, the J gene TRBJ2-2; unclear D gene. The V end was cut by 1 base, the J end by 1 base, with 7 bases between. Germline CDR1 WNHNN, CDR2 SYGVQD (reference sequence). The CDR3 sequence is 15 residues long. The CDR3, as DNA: TGCGCCAGCAGTGAGTTCCCATTGAACACCGGGGAGCTGTTTTTT. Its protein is CASSEFPLNTGELFF.

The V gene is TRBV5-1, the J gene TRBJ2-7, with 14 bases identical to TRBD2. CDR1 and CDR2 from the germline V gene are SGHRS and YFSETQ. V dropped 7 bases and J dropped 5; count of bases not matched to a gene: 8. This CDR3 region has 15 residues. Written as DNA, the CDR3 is TGCGCCAGCCGCCGGACTAGCGGGGGGCTGGACGAGCAGTACTTC. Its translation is CASRRTSGGLDEQYF.

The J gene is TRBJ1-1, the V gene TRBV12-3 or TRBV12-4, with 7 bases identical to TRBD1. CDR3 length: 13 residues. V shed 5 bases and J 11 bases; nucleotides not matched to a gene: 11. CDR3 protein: CASSDRDWSRAFF. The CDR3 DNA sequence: TGTGCCAGCAGTGACAGGGATTGGTCCCGGGCTTTCTTT.

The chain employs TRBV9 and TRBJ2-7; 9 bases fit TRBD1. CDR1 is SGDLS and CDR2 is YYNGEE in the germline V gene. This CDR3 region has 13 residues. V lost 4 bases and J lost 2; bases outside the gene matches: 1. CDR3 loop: CASSRTGAYEQYF. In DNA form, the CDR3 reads TGTGCCAGCAGCCGGACAGGGGCCTACGAGCAGTACTTC. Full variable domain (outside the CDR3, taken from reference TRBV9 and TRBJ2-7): DSGVTQTPKHLITATGQRVTLRCSPRSGDLSVYWYQQSLDQGLQFLIQYYNGEERAKGNILERFSAQQFPDLHSELNLSSLELGDSALYFCASSRTGAYEQYFGPGTRLTVT.

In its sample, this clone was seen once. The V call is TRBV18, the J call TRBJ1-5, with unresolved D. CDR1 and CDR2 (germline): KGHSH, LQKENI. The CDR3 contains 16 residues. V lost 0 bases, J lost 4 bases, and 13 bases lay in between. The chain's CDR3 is CASSPPGRTVNQPQHF. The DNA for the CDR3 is TGTGCCAGCTCACCACCGGGTAGAACAGTTAATCAGCCCCAGCATTTT.

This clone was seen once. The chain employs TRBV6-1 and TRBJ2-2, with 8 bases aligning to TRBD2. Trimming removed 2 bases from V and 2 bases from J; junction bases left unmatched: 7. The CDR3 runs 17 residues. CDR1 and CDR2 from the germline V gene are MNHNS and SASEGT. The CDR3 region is CASSELAGGLNTGELFF. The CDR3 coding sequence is TGTGCCAGCAGTGAATTGGCGGGGGGCTTAAACACCGGGGAGCTGTTTTTT.

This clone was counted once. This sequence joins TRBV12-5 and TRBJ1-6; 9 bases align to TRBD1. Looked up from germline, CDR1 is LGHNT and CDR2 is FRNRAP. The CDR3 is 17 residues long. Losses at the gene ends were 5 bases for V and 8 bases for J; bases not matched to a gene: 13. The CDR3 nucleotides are TGTGCTAGTGGTCCCACGCCGGGGGACAGGGTTCATTCACCCCTCCACTTT. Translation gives CASGPTPGDRVHSPLHF.

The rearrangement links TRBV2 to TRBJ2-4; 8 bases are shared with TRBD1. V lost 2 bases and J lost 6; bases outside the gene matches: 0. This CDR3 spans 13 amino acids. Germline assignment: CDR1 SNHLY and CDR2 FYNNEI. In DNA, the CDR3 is TGTGCCAGCAGTGAACAGGGGGCAAACATTCAGTACTTC. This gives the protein CASSEQGANIQYF.

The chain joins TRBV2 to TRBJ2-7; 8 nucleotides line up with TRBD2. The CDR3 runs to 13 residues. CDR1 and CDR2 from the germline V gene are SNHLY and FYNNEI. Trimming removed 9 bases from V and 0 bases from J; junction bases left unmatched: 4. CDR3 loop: CASRGGSSYEQYF. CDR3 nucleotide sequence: TGTGCCAGTCGCGGGGGGAGCTCCTACGAGCAGTACTTC. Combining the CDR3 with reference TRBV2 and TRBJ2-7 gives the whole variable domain EPEVTQTPSHQVTQMGQEVILRCVPISNHLYFYWYRQILGQKVEFLVSFYNNEISEKSEIFDDQFSVERPDGSNFTLKIRSTKLEDSAMYFCASRGGSSYEQYFGPGTRLTVT.

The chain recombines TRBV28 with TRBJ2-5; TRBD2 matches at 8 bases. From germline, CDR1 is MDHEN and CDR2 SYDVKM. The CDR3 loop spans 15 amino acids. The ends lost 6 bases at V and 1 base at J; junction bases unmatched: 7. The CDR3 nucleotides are TGTGCCAGCAGCAGTAGCGGGGAAACCCAAGAGACCCAGTACTTC. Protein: CASSSSGETQETQYF.

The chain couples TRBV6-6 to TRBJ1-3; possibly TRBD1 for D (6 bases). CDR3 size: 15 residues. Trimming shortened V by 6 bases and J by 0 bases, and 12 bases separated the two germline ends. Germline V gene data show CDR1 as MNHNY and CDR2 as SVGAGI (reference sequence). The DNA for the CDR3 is TGTGCCAGCAGATCAACAGGGAACTCTGGAAACACCATATATTTT. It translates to CASRSTGNSGNTIYF.

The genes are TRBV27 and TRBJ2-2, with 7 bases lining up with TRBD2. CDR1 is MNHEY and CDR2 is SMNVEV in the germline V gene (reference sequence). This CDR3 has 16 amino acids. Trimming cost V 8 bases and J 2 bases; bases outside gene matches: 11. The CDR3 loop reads CASYPGTNYNTGELFF. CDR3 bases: TGTGCCAGCTATCCCGGGACTAACTATAACACCGGGGAGCTGTTTTTT.

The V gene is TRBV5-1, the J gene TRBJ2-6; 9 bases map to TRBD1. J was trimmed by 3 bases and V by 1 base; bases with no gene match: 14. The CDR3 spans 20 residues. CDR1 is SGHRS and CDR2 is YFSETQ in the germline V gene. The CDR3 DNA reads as TGCGCCAGCAGCTTGACCTTTCCGGGACAGGGACTCGGTGGGGCCAACGTCCTGACTTTC. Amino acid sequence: CASSLTFPGQGLGGANVLTF.

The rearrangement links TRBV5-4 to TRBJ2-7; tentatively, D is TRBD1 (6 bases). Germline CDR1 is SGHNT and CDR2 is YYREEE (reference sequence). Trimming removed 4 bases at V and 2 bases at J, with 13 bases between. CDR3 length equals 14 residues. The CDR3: CASSPLQGTYEQYF. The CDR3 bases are TGTGCCAGCAGCCCCCTTCAGGGGACCTACGAGCAGTACTTC.

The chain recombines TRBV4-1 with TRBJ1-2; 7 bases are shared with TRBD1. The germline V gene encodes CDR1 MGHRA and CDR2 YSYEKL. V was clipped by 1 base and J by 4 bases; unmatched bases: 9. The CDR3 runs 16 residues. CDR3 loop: CASSQGEGTALYGYTF. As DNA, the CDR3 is TGCGCCAGCAGCCAAGGGGAAGGGACAGCTCTCTATGGCTACACCTTC.

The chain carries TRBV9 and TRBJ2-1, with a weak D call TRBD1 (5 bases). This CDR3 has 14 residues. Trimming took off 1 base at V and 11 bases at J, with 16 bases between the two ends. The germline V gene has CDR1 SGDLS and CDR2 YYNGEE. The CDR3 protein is CASSVLSRQLKQFF. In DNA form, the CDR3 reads TGTGCCAGCAGCGTACTGTCGAGACAGTTAAAGCAGTTCTTC. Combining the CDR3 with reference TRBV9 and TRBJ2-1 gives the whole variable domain DSGVTQTPKHLITATGQRVTLRCSPRSGDLSVYWYQQSLDQGLQFLIQYYNGEERAKGNILERFSAQQFPDLHSELNLSSLELGDSALYFCASSVLSRQLKQFFGPGTRLTVL.

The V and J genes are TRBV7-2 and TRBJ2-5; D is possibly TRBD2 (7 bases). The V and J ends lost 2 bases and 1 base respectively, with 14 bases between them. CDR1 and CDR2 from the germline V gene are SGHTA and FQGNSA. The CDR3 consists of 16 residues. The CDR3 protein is CASSLMRRGAQETQYF. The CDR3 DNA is TGTGCCAGCAGCTTAATGAGACGGGGGGCCCAAGAGACCCAGTACTTC.